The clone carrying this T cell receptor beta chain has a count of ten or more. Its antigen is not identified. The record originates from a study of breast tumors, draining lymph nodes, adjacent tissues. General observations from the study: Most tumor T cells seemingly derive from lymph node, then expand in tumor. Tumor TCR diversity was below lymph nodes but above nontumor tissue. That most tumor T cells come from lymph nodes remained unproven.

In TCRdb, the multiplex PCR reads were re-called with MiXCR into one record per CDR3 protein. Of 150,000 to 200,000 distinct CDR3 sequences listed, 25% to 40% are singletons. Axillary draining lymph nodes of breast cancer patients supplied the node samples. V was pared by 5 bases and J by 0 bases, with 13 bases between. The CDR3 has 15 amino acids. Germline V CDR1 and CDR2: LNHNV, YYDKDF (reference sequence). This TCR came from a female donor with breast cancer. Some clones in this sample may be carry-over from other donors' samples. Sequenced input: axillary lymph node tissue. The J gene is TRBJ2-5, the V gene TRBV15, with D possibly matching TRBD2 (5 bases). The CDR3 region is CATSGLVGNQETQYF. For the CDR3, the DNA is TGTGCCACCAGCGGACTCGTGGGGAACCAAGAGACCCAGTACTTC. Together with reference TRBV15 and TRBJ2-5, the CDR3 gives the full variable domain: DAMVIQNPRYQVTQFGKPVTLSCSQTLNHNVMYWYQQKSSQAPKLLFHYYDKDFNNEADTPDNFQSRRPNTSFCFLDIRSPGLGDTAMYLCATSGLVGNQETQYFGPGTRLLVL.